This T cell receptor beta chain derives from a study of cytomegalovirus exposure and HLA in healthy donors. Whole-study findings and limits: Rarity marked most TCR sequences, yet some public TCRs occurred in many donors. High sensitivity and specificity were reportedly achieved when the classifier diagnosed cytomegalovirus status.

Primers included in the PCR were 60 Vbeta and 13 Jbeta primers. Profiled with immunoSEQ multiplex PCR; TCRdb holds only in-frame clones, not every one. This table has fewer than 140,000 clones, 75% appearing once. For this clone: What it recognizes is unknown.

The germline CDR1 and CDR2 sequences are LNHDA and SQIVND (reference sequence). Trimming took off 7 bases at V and 4 bases at J, with 13 bases between the two ends. The length of the CDR3 is 13 residues. Sequencing was performed on PBMCs. The chain joins TRBV19 to TRBJ1-2; a weak D match, TRBD1 (5 bases). The clonotype was recovered from a man aged 40-50 years in good health and CMV-seronegative. The CDR3 here is CASTSGGSYGYTF. The CDR3 DNA reads TGTGCCAGTACCTCCGGGGGAAGCTATGGCTACACCTTC.